A selection of T cell receptor beta chains follows, all from one sample in a study of T cells in Graves' hyperthyroidism and ophthalmopathy. TCRdb processed the multiplex PCR reads anew with MiXCR; each CDR3 protein has one entry. The sample has about 500,000 distinct CDR3 sequences, about 16% seen once; the top ten hold around 28%. Sequencing was carried out using blood. These receptors originate from a woman aged 25 to 39 with Graves' ophthalmopathy. The CDR3 runs from the conserved cysteine through the conserved F or W. Each record gives: clone size, V gene, D gene, J gene, CDR3 protein. The D gene is left open where the match is weak. Size tells how often a clone was seen (once, few, many) or the class of an expanded clone, and some rows leave it out.

few	TRBV12-3/TRBV12-4	-	TRBJ1-2	CASSLPPGRGYTF
many	TRBV13	TRBD1	TRBJ2-5	CASSKTVTGSQETQYF
few	TRBV9	TRBD1	TRBJ1-1	CASSSGTGFPFF
many	TRBV30	TRBD1	TRBJ1-1	CAWGQARAFF
many	TRBV12-3/TRBV12-4	-	TRBJ1-1	CASSLNSYTEAFF
many	TRBV7-8	-	TRBJ2-7	CASSLAANRLNFYEQYF
many	TRBV18	-	TRBJ2-7	CASSQLPGSSYEQYF
-	TRBV20-1	TRBD2	TRBJ2-1	CSASRPGLPYNEQFF
many	TRBV30	TRBD2	TRBJ2-2	CAWSALGAGGNTGELFF
many	TRBV27	TRBD2	TRBJ2-7	CASRRLAGLISYEQYF
few	TRBV20-1	-	TRBJ2-5	CSAQYLKETQYF
-	TRBV3-1	-	TRBJ2-3	CASSRPLGRKGTDTQYF
once	TRBV20-1	-	TRBJ1-1	CSARYPRYNTEAFF